Shown below are 19 T cell receptor beta chains from a single sample sequenced in a study of shared clonotypes between healthy human individuals. Clones were read by immunoSEQ multiplex PCR, and TCRdb kept only the in-frame ones, dropping some. The sample lists under 650,000 clones; 90% to 96% were seen once. Sequencing was performed on naive CD4+ T cells sorted from blood. Sample subset: CD45RA+ positively selected. These receptors were obtained from a woman aged 30 to 39 in good health.

This CDR3 reads CASTWGRGNEQFF. CDR3 in DNA: TGTGCCAGCACTTGGGGGAGGGGCAATGAGCAGTTCTTC. V usage is TRBV28 and J usage is TRBJ2-1, with 7 bases matching TRBD2. The J segment lost 6 bases and the V segment lost 7 bases, leaving 6 bases of the junction unmatched. The CDR3 covers 13 residues. The V gene's germline CDR1 is MDHEN and CDR2 SYDVKM.

The V and J genes are TRBV7-2 and TRBJ1-5; 7 bases agree with TRBD1. Germline V gene data show CDR1 as SGHTA and CDR2 as FQGNSA. CDR3 length: 13 amino acids. V shed 5 bases and J 7 bases; nucleotides not matched to a gene: 5. Written as DNA, the CDR3 is TGTGCCAGCAGCGCGAACAGGGGCCAGCCCCAGCATTTT. Translating gives CASSANRGQPQHF.

The rearrangement links TRBV27 to TRBJ2-2; D is perhaps TRBD2 (5 bases). Germline values: CDR1 MNHEY, CDR2 SMNVEV (reference sequence). The CDR3 covers 18 residues. V gave up 4 bases and J gave up 5 bases, with 23 bases separating them. Here the CDR3 DNA reads TGTGCCAGCAGTTCCAGCGAGGGAGTCGTCGAGGCAACCGGGGAGCTGTTTTTT. Protein product: CASSSSEGVVEATGELFF.

The chain combines TRBV19 with TRBJ2-2, with TRBD1 matching over 8 bases. The CDR3 length is 15 residues. V lost 1 base, J lost 10 bases, and 8 bases stayed unmatched. Germline V gene sequence: CDR1 LNHDA, CDR2 SQIVND (reference sequence). The CDR3 loop reads CASSIARTGSEELFF. The CDR3 region has the DNA TGTGCCAGTAGTATAGCCAGGACAGGGTCGGAGGAGCTGTTTTTT. The entire variable domain, with the rest obtained from reference TRBV19 and TRBJ2-2, is as follows: DGGITQSPKYLFRKEGQNVTLSCEQNLNHDAMYWYRQDPGQGLRLIYYSQIVNDFQKGDIAEGYSVSREKKESFPLTVTSAQKNPTAFYLCASSIARTGSEELFFGEGSRLTVL.

This sequence joins TRBV18 and TRBJ2-1; 9 bases match TRBD2. The CDR3 extends over 15 amino acids. After removal of 3 bases from V and 3 bases from J, the junction contained 3 bases not matched to a gene. Germline CDR1 and CDR2: KGHSH and LQKENI. The CDR3 sequence: CASSPSSGNYNEQFF. CDR3 bases: TGTGCCAGCTCACCGTCTAGCGGGAACTACAATGAGCAGTTCTTC.

This clone showed up just once. V usage is TRBV16 and J usage is TRBJ2-4, with D perhaps assigned TRBD1 or TRBD2 (5 bases each). The CDR3 is 18 amino acids. The V gene's germline CDR1 is KGHSY and CDR2 FQNENV. Trimming removed 1 base from V and 0 bases from J, with 16 bases in between. The CDR3 DNA reads as TGTGCCAGCAGCCAATATACCGGGACCAATCTAGCCAAAAACATTCAGTACTTC. This codes for CASSQYTGTNLAKNIQYF.

The chain links TRBV19 to TRBJ2-5, with 8 bases aligning to TRBD2. The DNA end lines up better with TRBJ2-7; the J call may be wrong. CDR3 size: 13 residues. The germline V gene has CDR1 LNHDA and CDR2 SQIVND (reference sequence). CDR3 nucleotides: TGTGCCAGTACCGGAGCGGGAGCCTACGAGCAGTACTTC. Its protein product is CASTGAGAYEQYF.

Written as DNA, the CDR3 is TGCGCCAGCAGCTTGGGTCAGGGGCCTGGGGCCAACGTCCTGACTTTC. Protein sequence: CASSLGQGPGANVLTF. The chain has TRBV5-1 and TRBJ2-6; D is possibly TRBD1 (6 bases). V shed 0 bases and J shed 2 bases, with 9 bases lying between them. Germline assignment: CDR1 SGHRS and CDR2 YFSETQ. This CDR3 comprises 16 residues. The full variable domain, rest sourced from reference TRBV5-1 and TRBJ2-6, is KAGVTQTPRYLIKTRGQQVTLSCSPISGHRSVSWYQQTPGQGLQFLFEYFSETQRNKGNFPGRFSGRQFSNSRSEMNVSTLELGDSALYLCASSLGQGPGANVLTFGAGSRLTVL.

The chain employs TRBV18 and TRBJ2-5; TRBD2 matches 7 bases. CDR1 is KGHSH, CDR2 LQKENI, per germline. The V and J ends lost 7 bases and 1 base, in that order; junction bases with no gene match: 9. This CDR3 region has 15 residues. CDR3 coding DNA: TGTGCCAGCTTAAAACGGGCTAGCGGCCAAGAGACCCAGTACTTC. Amino acid sequence: CASLKRASGQETQYF.

The chain recombines TRBV5-6 with TRBJ2-1; D might be TRBD1 (5 bases). Germline lookup yields CDR1 SGHDT and CDR2 YYEEEE. The V and J ends lost 4 bases and 0 bases respectively, with 17 bases between them. This CDR3 has 17 residues. The CDR3 region is CASSAEPRGPSYNEQFF. As DNA, the CDR3 is TGTGCCAGCAGCGCCGAGCCTAGGGGCCCCTCCTACAATGAGCAGTTCTTC.

This clone occurred once. V is TRBV9 and J is TRBJ1-5; no definite D call. The CDR3 has 13 amino acids. The V end lost 4 bases, the J end lost 0 bases, and 5 bases lay between the germline ends. From germline, CDR1 is SGDLS and CDR2 YYNGEE. The CDR3 DNA sequence: TGTGCCAGCAGCCCCAGTAGCAATCAGCCCCAGCATTTT. This encodes CASSPSSNQPQHF.

The chain combines TRBV28 with TRBJ2-7; D perhaps matches TRBD2 (5 bases). Trimming took 7 bases from V and 2 from J, leaving 15 bases between them. Germline V lookup: CDR1 MDHEN, CDR2 SYDVKM. The CDR3 consists of 14 residues. Here the CDR3 DNA reads TGTGCCAGCACCCCAGGAGGAGTCACCTACGAGCAGTACTTC. Amino acid sequence: CASTPGGVTYEQYF.

This rearrangement joins TRBV27 to TRBJ1-3; the D is unclear. Trimming removed 8 bases at V and 6 bases at J, with 17 bases between. In germline, CDR1 is MNHEY, CDR2 SMNVEV (reference sequence). This CDR3 has 14 amino acids. Written as DNA, the CDR3 is TGTGCCAGCCCACGAAGGGCCCCTATAAACACCATATATTTT. Amino acid sequence: CASPRRAPINTIYF.

CDR3: CASSLSAGVSPDTQYF. CDR3 nucleotides: TGTGCCAGCAGCTTGTCCGCGGGAGTTTCCCCAGATACGCAGTATTTT. The V and J genes are TRBV5-4 and TRBJ2-3; 7 bases agree with TRBD2. J was trimmed by 4 bases and V by 1 base; bases with no gene match: 9. There are 16 residues in the CDR3. From germline, CDR1 is SGHNT and CDR2 YYREEE (reference sequence).

In its sample, this clone was seen once. The chain has TRBV15 and TRBJ2-2; D uncertain. Germline CDR1 is LNHNV and CDR2 is YYDKDF (reference sequence). Between the trimmed V and J ends, which lost 3 bases and 7 bases, there was a span of 12 bases. The CDR3 is 14 amino acids. The CDR3, as DNA: TGTGCCACCAGCAGGGCCTCCTTAGGCGGGGAGCTGTTTTTT. Protein product: CATSRASLGGELFF.

This chain joins TRBV28 and TRBJ2-1, with TRBD1 identical over 7 bases. Germline assignment: CDR1 MDHEN and CDR2 SYDVKM. This CDR3 spans 17 amino acids. V dropped 7 bases and J dropped 7; count of bases not matched to a gene: 19. The CDR3 region is CASKQSMMAGGGNEQFF. The CDR3 bases are TGTGCCAGCAAACAATCGATGATGGCAGGGGGTGGGAATGAGCAGTTCTTC.

The chain carries TRBV19 and TRBJ2-7; possible D gene TRBD1, 6 bases. The germline V and J ends were trimmed by 5 bases and 3 bases, with 17 bases remaining between them. This CDR3 contains 15 residues. Germline values: CDR1 LNHDA, CDR2 SQIVND (reference sequence). CDR3 nucleotide sequence: TGTGCCAGTAGTCTCCACCGGGACACTGTCTACGAGCAGTACTTC. Its translation: CASSLHRDTVYEQYF.

The CDR3: CASSLLGAASYEQYF. DNA for the CDR3: TGTGCCAGCAGTTTACTTGGAGCGGCGTCCTACGAGCAGTACTTC. The chain links TRBV28 to TRBJ2-5; TRBD2 might be the D (5 bases). The J call may be faulty, since TRBJ2-7 better matches the DNA end. Per the germline V gene, CDR1 is MDHEN and CDR2 is SYDVKM. CDR3 size: 15 residues.

In DNA, the CDR3 is TGTGCCAGCAGCCAACTAGCGGGAGGGTCGGCAGATACGCAGTATTTT. It codes for CASSQLAGGSADTQYF. The chain uses TRBV7-9 and TRBJ2-3; 13 bases align to TRBD2. Germline loops: CDR1 SEHNR, CDR2 FQNEAQ (reference sequence). The ends lost 5 bases at V and 4 bases at J; junction bases unmatched: 6. CDR3 length equals 16 residues.